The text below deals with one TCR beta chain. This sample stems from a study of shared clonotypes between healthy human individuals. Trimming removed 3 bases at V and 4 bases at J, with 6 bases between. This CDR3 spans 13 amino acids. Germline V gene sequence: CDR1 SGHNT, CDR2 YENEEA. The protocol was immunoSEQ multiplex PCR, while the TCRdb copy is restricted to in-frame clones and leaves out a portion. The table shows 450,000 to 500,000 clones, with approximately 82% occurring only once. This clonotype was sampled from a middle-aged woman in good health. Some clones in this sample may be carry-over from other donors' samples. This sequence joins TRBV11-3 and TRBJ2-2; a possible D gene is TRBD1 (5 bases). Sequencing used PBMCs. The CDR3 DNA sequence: TGTGCCAGCAGCTTCGACAGCACCGGGGAGCTGTTTTTT. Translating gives CASSFDSTGELFF.